The next 14 T cell receptor beta chains were all read from a single sample in a study of Ad26.COV2.S vaccination and SARS-CoV-2 variants. The table came from immunoSEQ multiplex PCR; TCRdb's copy has only in-frame clones and leaves some out. The repertoire holds approximately 140,000 clones, with 70% to 90% as singletons. Sequenced here: peripheral blood, sampled after recovery from COVID-19. The receptors shown here come from a human donor who had recovered from COVID-19.

The chain has TRBV28 and TRBJ1-1; tentative D call: TRBD1 (5 bases). Deletions cut 6 bases from V and 2 bases from J, with 13 bases between. Germline-derived CDR1 and CDR2 are MDHEN and SYDVKM. The CDR3 contains 14 residues. CDR3 in DNA: TGTGCCAGCAGCCCCGACAGCAGAAACACTGAAGCTTTCTTT. Its protein product is CASSPDSRNTEAFF.

This clone appeared a few times. The chain joins TRBV11-2 to TRBJ1-2, with D uncertain. Germline assignment: CDR1 SGHAT and CDR2 FQNNGV. Trimming stripped 3 bases from V and 4 bases from J, with 6 bases between. This CDR3 comprises 12 residues. CDR3 region: CASSLEGYGYTF. In DNA form, the CDR3 reads TGTGCCAGCAGCTTGGAGGGCTATGGCTACACCTTC.

The rearrangement uses TRBV5-1 and TRBJ2-5; TRBD1 agrees at 9 bases. Trimming took 4 bases from V and 5 from J; bases not matched to a gene: 6. This CDR3 has 14 residues. Per the germline V gene, CDR1 is SGHRS and CDR2 is YFSETQ. CDR3 amino acids: CASSPGTGSETQYF. In DNA, the CDR3 is TGCGCCAGCAGCCCGGGGACAGGGAGTGAGACCCAGTACTTC.

The rearrangement uses TRBV4-3 and TRBJ2-7; the D gene is possibly TRBD1 (8 bases). The CDR3 has 17 amino acids. CDR1 LGHNA and CDR2 YSLEER come from the germline V gene. With 0 bases removed from V and 1 base from J, the gap between germline ends came to 16 bases. CDR3 residues: CASSQEATGGDSYEQYF. The DNA of the CDR3 is TGCGCCAGCAGCCAAGAAGCTACAGGGGGGGATTCCTACGAGCAGTACTTC.

CDR3 nucleotides: TGTGCCAGCAGCGTAGGCCTAGCGGGGGGTGCGGCCACGAACACCGGGGAGCTGTTTTTT. Translated: CASSVGLAGGAATNTGELFF. The chain links TRBV9 to TRBJ2-2; 11 nucleotides match TRBD2. The CDR3 runs 20 residues. Trimming took 0 bases from V and 0 from J; bases not matched to a gene: 10. CDR1 and CDR2 from the germline V gene are SGDLS and YYNGEE. Based on the CDR3 plus reference TRBV9 and TRBJ2-2, the full variable domain is DSGVTQTPKHLITATGQRVTLRCSPRSGDLSVYWYQQSLDQGLQFLIQYYNGEERAKGNILERFSAQQFPDLHSELNLSSLELGDSALYFCASSVGLAGGAATNTGELFFGEGSRLTVL.

The rearrangement joins TRBV15 to TRBJ2-5; either TRBD1 or TRBD2 may supply D (7 bases each). V shed 8 bases and J shed 4 bases, with 17 bases lying between them. This CDR3 contains 14 residues. The germline V gene encodes CDR1 LNHNV and CDR2 YYDKDF (reference sequence). DNA for the CDR3: TGTGCCACCTCCAGGGGGGGCCCCAGAGAGACCCAGTACTTC. Amino acids: CATSRGGPRETQYF.

This chain joins TRBV6-2 or TRBV6-3 and TRBJ2-3; D not resolved. Trimming removed 5 bases at V and 1 base at J, with 10 bases between. The germline V gene encodes CDR1 MNHEY and CDR2 SVGEGT. CDR3 length: 14 amino acids. CDR3 sequence: CASSNARGTDTQYF. The CDR3 coding sequence is TGTGCCAGCAGTAATGCTAGGGGCACAGATACGCAGTATTTT.

V gene TRBV4-1 combines with J gene TRBJ1-1; TRBD1 agrees at 7 bases. With V trimmed by 3 bases and J by 4 bases, 2 bases remained unmatched. CDR1 and CDR2 (germline): MGHRA, YSYEKL. This CDR3 has 13 residues. CDR3 region: CASSHNRGTEAFF. Written as DNA, the CDR3 is TGCGCCAGCAGCCATAACAGGGGCACTGAAGCTTTCTTT.

This sequence joins TRBV5-5 and TRBJ2-3; D is undetermined. V shed 0 bases and J shed 13 bases, with 12 bases lying between them. This CDR3 has 12 residues. CDR1 is SGHKS, CDR2 YYEKEE, per germline (reference sequence). CDR3 coding DNA: TGTGCCAGCAGCTTGGTTACGGAGCCAGAGTATTTT. As protein: CASSLVTEPEYF.

V is TRBV5-4 and J is TRBJ2-7, with D maybe TRBD1 (6 bases). This CDR3 is built from 14 residues. V dropped 0 bases and J dropped 2 bases, with 9 bases sitting between them. The germline V gene has CDR1 SGHNT and CDR2 YYREEE (reference sequence). The CDR3 bases are TGTGCCAGCAGCTTGGTGGGGACAACCTACGAGCAGTACTTC. Its protein is CASSLVGTTYEQYF.

V and J are TRBV6-5 and TRBJ2-1; maybe TRBD1 (5 bases). Germline V gives CDR1 MNHEY, CDR2 SVGAGI. V lost 6 bases and J lost 8, with 20 bases in between. The CDR3 covers 15 residues. The CDR3: CASRATRVSEYEQFF. The CDR3 DNA is TGTGCCAGCAGGGCTACCAGGGTATCAGAGTATGAGCAGTTCTTC.

The chain links TRBV7-8 to TRBJ2-3; D gene ambiguous. In germline, CDR1 is SGHVS, CDR2 FQNEAQ. CDR3 length: 13 residues. Trimming cost V 8 bases and J 3 bases, with 12 bases left between them. The CDR3 spells CASAGGPTDTQYF. The CDR3 DNA reads TGTGCCAGCGCCGGCGGCCCAACAGATACGCAGTATTTT.

The chain links TRBV6-4 to TRBJ2-1, with 9 positions matching TRBD2. The CDR3 is 13 residues long. The trim removed 3 bases at V and 12 bases at J, leaving 6 bases unmatched. CDR1 and CDR2 from the germline V gene are MRHNA and SNTAGT. The chain's CDR3 is CASSEPELAGQFF. Here the CDR3 DNA reads TGTGCCAGCAGTGAGCCCGAACTAGCGGGGCAGTTCTTC.

V gene TRBV6-5 combines with J gene TRBJ1-2; 9 bases agree with TRBD1. The CDR3 has 14 amino acids. The V segment lost 2 bases and the J segment 7 bases; nucleotides outside the gene matches: 5. Germline assignment: CDR1 MNHEY and CDR2 SVGAGI. CDR3 in amino acids: CASSYRDRDGGYTF. As DNA, the CDR3 is TGTGCCAGCAGTTACCGGGACAGGGATGGTGGCTACACCTTC.